Below are 10 T cell receptor beta chains sequenced from a single sample in a study of blood T cell repertoires in COVID-19. Using immunoSEQ multiplex PCR, the repertoire was profiled, and TCRdb retains in-frame clones only, with some absent. Counted here are a few hundred thousand clones, roughly nine tenths occurring once; the ten biggest clones make up 1.5% to 2%. The specimen sequenced was PBMCs or T cells enriched from blood (not recorded which). Receptors were obtained from a woman aged 25 to 45 who had recovered from COVID-19.

The rearrangement links TRBV11-2 to TRBJ1-1; D is possibly TRBD1 (6 bases). There are 15 residues in the CDR3. The ends were cut back, 1 base at V and 5 bases at J, with 14 bases in the middle. The germline V gene has CDR1 SGHAT and CDR2 FQNNGV. The CDR3 sequence: CASSLGARGSTEAFF. DNA of the CDR3: TGTGCCAGCAGCTTAGGTGCCAGGGGATCGACTGAAGCTTTCTTT.

This clone was detected once. Written as DNA, the CDR3 is TGTGCCAGCAGCTTAGGTGGAGGGACCCCCGCGAACACCGGGGAGCTGTTTTTT. Amino acid sequence: CASSLGGGTPANTGELFF. The rearrangement uses TRBV7-8 and TRBJ2-2; TRBD2 might be the D (6 bases). The CDR3 length is 18 residues. Deletions cut 1 base from V and 0 bases from J, with 15 bases between. Germline loops: CDR1 SGHVS, CDR2 FQNEAQ.

This chain uses TRBV7-3 with TRBJ2-2; 9 positions agree with TRBD1. Germline CDR1 is SGHTA and CDR2 is FQGTGA. The CDR3 contains 17 residues. V gave up 2 bases and J gave up 4 bases; unmatched junction bases: 8. CDR3 coding DNA: TGTGCCAGCAGCTTAGTAGGGGGACAGGGTGGCACCGGGGAGCTGTTTTTT. It translates to CASSLVGGQGGTGELFF.

This clone was found once. The J gene is TRBJ1-2, the V gene TRBV30, with a possible D match to TRBD1 (6 bases). V lost 0 bases and J 8 bases, leaving 13 bases between the germline ends. The CDR3 runs to 13 residues. CDR1 and CDR2 from the germline V gene are GTSNPN and SVGIG (reference sequence). This CDR3 is CAWSVGGGKGYTF. The CDR3 nucleotides read TGTGCCTGGAGTGTAGGGGGGGGTAAGGGCTACACCTTC.

This sequence joins TRBV20-1 and TRBJ2-3, with 10 bases that match TRBD1. This CDR3 is built from 16 residues. Germline lookup yields CDR1 DFQATT and CDR2 SNEGSKA (reference sequence). Trimming at V came to 3 bases and at J to 4 bases, leaving 10 bases not matched to a gene. The CDR3 loop reads CSASVGQGVFSDTQYF. CDR3 sequence (DNA): TGCAGTGCTAGTGTAGGACAGGGGGTCTTCTCAGATACGCAGTATTTT.

The rearrangement uses TRBV27 and TRBJ1-1, with a possible D match to TRBD1 (6 bases). Trimming took off 7 bases at V and 1 base at J, with 13 bases between the two ends. Germline V gives CDR1 MNHEY, CDR2 SMNVEV (reference sequence). The CDR3 consists of 14 residues. CDR3 sequence: CASTPETGNTEAFF. For the CDR3, the DNA is TGTGCCAGCACCCCCGAGACAGGGAACACTGAAGCTTTCTTT.

The chain couples TRBV19 to TRBJ2-5; 11 bases fit TRBD2. Germline assignment: CDR1 LNHDA and CDR2 SQIVND (reference sequence). The CDR3 has 15 residues. V shed 7 bases, J shed 7 bases, and the junction held 11 bases outside the gene matches. The CDR3 DNA follows: TGTGCCAGTAAAAGTAGCGGGGGGGCCTCCTGGACCCAGTACTTC. Protein product: CASKSSGGASWTQYF.

This chain joins TRBV12-5 and TRBJ1-5, with D possibly TRBD1 on 5 matching bases. V was shortened by 6 bases and J by 0 bases, with 9 bases between the two germline ends. The CDR3 loop spans 14 amino acids. The germline CDR1 and CDR2 sequences are LGHNT and FRNRAP. The CDR3 nucleotides read TGTGCTAGTGGGACAGAGAATAGCAATCAGCCCCAGCATTTT. This sequence encodes CASGTENSNQPQHF.

V is TRBV20-1 and J is TRBJ1-1, with unresolved D. CDR3 length equals 15 residues. CDR1 is DFQATT, CDR2 SNEGSKA, per germline (reference sequence). Trimming took 3 bases from V and 7 from J, leaving 21 bases between them. Here the CDR3 DNA reads TGCAGTGCTAGTTCCTACCAAGGGCCGAGCGGTGAAGCTTTCTTT. Translated, it gives CSASSYQGPSGEAFF.

The rearrangement joins TRBV7-9 to TRBJ1-1; possibly TRBD1 for D (5 bases). The CDR3 is 14 amino acids. The V and J ends lost 4 bases and 1 base respectively, with 10 bases between them. Germline-derived CDR1 and CDR2 are SEHNR and FQNEAQ (reference sequence). The CDR3 sequence: CASSSTVTNTEAFF. In DNA form, the CDR3 reads TGTGCCAGCAGCTCGACAGTGACGAACACTGAAGCTTTCTTT.